Listed below are T cell receptor beta chains from one sample, sequenced in a study of vaccination and CD4 T cells after COVID-19. The antigens for these receptors are not known. MiXCR, run by TCRdb on the PCR reads, gives a single entry per CDR3 protein. The table shows about 13,000 distinct CDR3 sequences, with 35% to 50% occurring only once. The sequenced sample was CD4+ T cells from blood, cultured in vitro. Source of these receptors: a human donor who had recovered from COVID-19. Each CDR3 is given with its conserved first and last residue. D genes are given only for firm matches. Expanded clones get a size class; other rows say once, few or many, or leave the size out.

v_gene: TRBV19; d_gene: TRBD2; j_gene: TRBJ2-5; abundance: NA; CDR3aa: CASKLAGGPWETQYF; CDR3nt: TGTGCCAGCAAACTAGCGGGGGGGCCTTGGGAGACCCAGTACTTC
v_gene: TRBV2; d_gene: TRBD1; j_gene: TRBJ1-6; abundance: NA; CDR3aa: CASRTGVSYNSPLHF; CDR3nt: TGTGCCAGCAGAACAGGGGTCTCTTATAATTCACCCCTCCACTTT
v_gene: TRBV5-1; d_gene: NA; j_gene: TRBJ1-6; abundance: NA; CDR3aa: CASSLGQERGSPLHF; CDR3nt: TGCGCCAGCAGCTTGGGGCAGGAACGAGGGTCACCCCTCCACTTT
v_gene: TRBV4-1; d_gene: TRBD2; j_gene: TRBJ2-3; abundance: NA; CDR3aa: CASSHVPGTSGRRTDTQYF; CDR3nt: TGCGCCAGCAGCCATGTTCCCGGGACTAGCGGGAGACGCACAGATACGCAGTATTTT
v_gene: TRBV5-1; d_gene: NA; j_gene: TRBJ1-1; abundance: NA; CDR3aa: CASSSGTWDTEAFF; CDR3nt: TGCGCCAGCAGCTCGGGGACTTGGGACACTGAAGCTTTCTTT
v_gene: TRBV20-1; d_gene: TRBD1; j_gene: TRBJ1-1; abundance: few; CDR3aa: CSAREGQGTEAFF; CDR3nt: TGCAGTGCTAGAGAGGGACAGGGCACTGAAGCTTTCTTT
v_gene: TRBV28; d_gene: NA; j_gene: TRBJ1-1; abundance: NA; CDR3aa: CASSPQGGGNTEAFF; CDR3nt: TGTGCCAGCAGTCCCCAAGGGGGGGGGAACACTGAAGCTTTCTTT
v_gene: TRBV20-1; d_gene: NA; j_gene: TRBJ2-3; abundance: NA; CDR3aa: CSALDRTSTDTQYF; CDR3nt: TGCAGTGCGTTGGACAGAACTAGCACAGATACGCAGTATTTT
v_gene: TRBV20-1; d_gene: NA; j_gene: TRBJ1-3; abundance: NA; CDR3aa: CSARDRATGNTIYF; CDR3nt: TGCAGTGCTAGAGACAGGGCAACTGGAAACACCATATATTTT
v_gene: TRBV20-1; d_gene: TRBD1; j_gene: TRBJ1-5; abundance: NA; CDR3aa: CSARERARTGGRVGPQHF; CDR3nt: TGCAGTGCTAGAGAGAGAGCAAGGACAGGGGGCCGCGTGGGGCCCCAGCATTTT
v_gene: TRBV5-6; d_gene: NA; j_gene: TRBJ2-1; abundance: NA; CDR3aa: CASSLMTRGEQFF; CDR3nt: TGTGCCAGCAGCTTAATGACCCGGGGTGAGCAGTTCTTC
v_gene: TRBV5-4; d_gene: TRBD1; j_gene: TRBJ1-2; abundance: once; CDR3aa: CASSFDRGLRGYTF; CDR3nt: TGTGCCAGCAGCTTCGACAGGGGGCTGAGAGGCTACACCTTC
v_gene: TRBV27; d_gene: NA; j_gene: TRBJ1-5; abundance: NA; CDR3aa: CAGSPDGGDNQPQHF; CDR3nt: TGTGCCGGCAGTCCGGACGGCGGAGACAATCAGCCCCAGCATTTT
v_gene: TRBV15; d_gene: NA; j_gene: TRBJ2-2; abundance: few; CDR3aa: CATCLEIPAGELFF; CDR3nt: TGTGCCACCTGTCTTGAGATTCCCGCCGGGGAGCTGTTTTTT
v_gene: TRBV30; d_gene: NA; j_gene: TRBJ1-5; abundance: NA; CDR3aa: CAWSMGQGQTQHF; CDR3nt: TGTGCCTGGAGTATGGGTCAAGGCCAGACCCAGCATTTT
v_gene: TRBV5-6; d_gene: NA; j_gene: TRBJ2-3; abundance: NA; CDR3aa: CASSLVDTQYF; CDR3nt: TGTGCCAGCAGCTTGGTTGATACGCAGTATTTT
v_gene: TRBV2; d_gene: NA; j_gene: TRBJ2-3; abundance: few; CDR3aa: CASRSISGSHTDTQYF; CDR3nt: TGTGCCAGCAGAAGCATCAGCGGAAGTCACACAGATACGCAGTATTTT
v_gene: TRBV27; d_gene: NA; j_gene: TRBJ1-4; abundance: NA; CDR3aa: CASSQGRANEKLFF; CDR3nt: TGTGCCAGCAGTCAGGGGAGGGCTAATGAAAAACTGTTTTTT
v_gene: TRBV24-1; d_gene: NA; j_gene: TRBJ2-7; abundance: NA; CDR3aa: CATSDLLGSEQYF; CDR3nt: TGTGCCACCAGTGATTTGCTAGGTTCCGAGCAGTACTTC
v_gene: TRBV18; d_gene: TRBD1; j_gene: TRBJ1-2; abundance: NA; CDR3aa: CASSPGEGTAYGYTF; CDR3nt: TGTGCCAGCTCACCTGGGGAAGGGACAGCATATGGCTACACCTTC
v_gene: TRBV19; d_gene: TRBD1; j_gene: TRBJ2-7; abundance: NA; CDR3aa: CASSREIPGQGIGSGEQYF; CDR3nt: TGTGCCAGTAGCCGCGAAATTCCGGGACAGGGAATTGGCTCGGGAGAGCAGTACTTC